This T cell receptor beta chain stems from a study of control samples from healthy donors and cancer patients. Trimming took off 6 bases at V and 11 bases at J, with 16 bases between the two ends. The CDR3 totals 11 residues. The germline V gene encodes CDR1 DFQATT and CDR2 SNEGSKA (reference sequence). This clone was seen only once. The repertoire was sequenced with immunoSEQ multiplex PCR; TCRdb's copy has only in-frame clones and lacks some. The sample lists 130,000 to 150,000 clones, 80% to 95% occurring once. The TCR originated in a man aged 25-40 years in good health. What was sequenced was blood. The chain recombines TRBV20-1 with TRBJ1-1; a weak D match, TRBD1 (6 bases). CDR3 residues: CSARRDTQAFF. CDR3 bases: TGCAGTGCCCGACGGGACACGCAGGCTTTCTTT.